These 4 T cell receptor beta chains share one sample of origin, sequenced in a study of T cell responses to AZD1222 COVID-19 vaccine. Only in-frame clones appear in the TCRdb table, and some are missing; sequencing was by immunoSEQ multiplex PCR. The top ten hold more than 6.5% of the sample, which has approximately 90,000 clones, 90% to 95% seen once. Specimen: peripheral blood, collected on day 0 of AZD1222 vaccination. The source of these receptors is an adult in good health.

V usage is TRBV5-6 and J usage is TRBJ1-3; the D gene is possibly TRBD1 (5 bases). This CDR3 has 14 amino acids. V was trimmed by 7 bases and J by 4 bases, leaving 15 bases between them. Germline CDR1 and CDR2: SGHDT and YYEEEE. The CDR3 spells CASCFGGVGNTIYF. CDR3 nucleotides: TGTGCCAGCTGTTTCGGGGGGGTAGGAAACACCATATATTTT. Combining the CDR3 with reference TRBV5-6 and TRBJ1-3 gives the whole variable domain DAGVTQSPTHLIKTRGQQVTLRCSPKSGHDTVSWYQQALGQGPQFIFQYYEEEERQRGNFPDRFSGHQFPNYSSELNVNALLLGDSALYLCASCFGGVGNTIYFGEGSWLTVV.

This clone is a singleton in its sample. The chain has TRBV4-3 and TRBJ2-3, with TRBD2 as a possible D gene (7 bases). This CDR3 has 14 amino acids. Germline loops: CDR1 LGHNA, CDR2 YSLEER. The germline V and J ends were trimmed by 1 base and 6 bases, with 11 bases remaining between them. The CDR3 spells CASSQVGGGDTQYF. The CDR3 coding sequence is TGCGCCAGCAGCCAAGTGGGGGGGGGCGATACGCAGTATTTT.

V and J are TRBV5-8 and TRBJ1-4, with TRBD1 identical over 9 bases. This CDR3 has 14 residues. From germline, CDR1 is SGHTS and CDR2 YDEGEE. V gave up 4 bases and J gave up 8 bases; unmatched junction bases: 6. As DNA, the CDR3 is TGTGCCAGCAGCCTCGGACAGGGGAGGGAAAAACTGTTTTTT. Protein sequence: CASSLGQGREKLFF.

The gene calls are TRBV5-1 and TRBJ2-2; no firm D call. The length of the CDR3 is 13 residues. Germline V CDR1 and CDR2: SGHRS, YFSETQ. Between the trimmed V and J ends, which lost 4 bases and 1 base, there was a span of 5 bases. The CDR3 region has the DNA TGCGCCAGCAGCCCAGTGAACACCGGGGAGCTGTTTTTT. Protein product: CASSPVNTGELFF.